This T cell receptor (beta chain) was documented in a study of blood T cell repertoires in COVID-19. The CDR3 runs to 13 residues. V was cut by 5 bases and J by 2 bases, with 6 bases left in between. Germline V gives CDR1 SGHTA, CDR2 FQGTGA. Original analysis: By means of reference gene primer amplification, nucleated cell counts were estimated. TCRdb's copy holds only in-frame clones and misses some; the assay was immunoSEQ multiplex PCR. That table is the source of V, J and clone size, and D and trimming were worked out from the DNA. In the table there are about 140,000 clones, 65% to 90% of which are singletons.

The gene calls are TRBV7-3 and TRBJ2-2, with D uncertain. This receptor was taken from a man aged 50-59 years with acute or convalescent COVID-19. Material: peripheral blood. The CDR3 sequence is CASSPGNTGELFF. The CDR3 nucleotides are TGTGCCAGCAGCCCCGGTAACACCGGGGAGCTGTTTTTT.